This TCR beta chain appears in the sequencing data of a study of T cell changes during pregnancy in multiple sclerosis. The germline CDR1 and CDR2 sequences are KGHSH and LQKENI. The CDR3 runs to 13 residues. V shed 3 bases and J shed 5 bases, with 10 bases lying between them. The method was immunoSEQ multiplex PCR; TCRdb's version includes in-frame clones alone and lacks a portion of them. The repertoire holds 90,000 to 100,000 clones, with 92% as singletons. This clonotype was obtained from a female donor in good health, enrolled as a control in a pregnancy study. The genes are TRBV18 and TRBJ2-5; tentatively, D is TRBD1 (5 bases). Specimen: peripheral blood, collected after pregnancy. For the CDR3, the DNA is TGTGCCAGCTCACCTACAGGTCGGGAGACCCAGTACTTC. Its protein is CASSPTGRETQYF. The complete variable domain, with remaining parts taken from reference TRBV18 and TRBJ2-5, reads NAGVMQNPRHLVRRRGQEARLRCSPMKGHSHVYWYRQLPEEGLKFMVYLQKENIIDESGMPKERFSAEFPKEGPSILRIQQVVRGDSAAYFCASSPTGRETQYFGPGTRLLVL.